This TCR beta chain was identified in a study of shared clonotypes between healthy human individuals. CD45RO-negative, CCR7-selected cells formed the naive CD8 fraction, which excluded terminally differentiated effector memory CD45RA+ cells. Between the trimmed V and J ends, which lost 5 bases and 0 bases, there was a span of 11 bases. Germline CDR1 reads SGHAT; CDR2 reads FQNNGV. This CDR3 contains 14 residues. Study-wide findings and caveats: Donors were few, which limited the genetic and exposure-history diversity represented.

A note on this clone: Its antigen is still unknown.

Some clones are missing from TCRdb's copy, which holds only in-frame ones; the method was immunoSEQ multiplex PCR. The table lists about 680,000 clones, just over 90% of them singletons. The chain employs TRBV11-2 and TRBJ2-7; D is undetermined. The sequenced sample was naive CD8+ T cells sorted from blood. The source is a man aged 30 to 45 in good health. CDR3 region: CASSLGFSSYEQYF. The CDR3, as DNA: TGTGCCAGCAGCCTTGGTTTTAGCTCCTACGAGCAGTACTTC.